The present TCR beta chain was sequenced within a study of control samples from healthy donors and cancer patients. The germline V gene encodes CDR1 MDHEN and CDR2 SYDVKM. The CDR3 runs 16 residues. Trimming left V 2 bases short and J 0 bases short, with 13 bases between. Assay: immunoSEQ multiplex PCR; the TCRdb copy retains only in-frame clones and omits some. Among some 130,000 clones listed, approximately 90% were seen once. Sample: blood. The chain links TRBV28 to TRBJ1-1; D is perhaps TRBD1 (6 bases). The origin of this receptor is a woman aged 50 to 65 in good health. CDR3 nucleotide sequence: TGTGCCAGCAGTTTACCGGGGGCACCAATGAACACTGAAGCTTTCTTT. Translation gives CASSLPGAPMNTEAFF.